This TCR beta chain was sequenced in a study of cytomegalovirus exposure and HLA in healthy donors. Study results and limitations: When a later analysis compared HLA-associated TCR beta chains with equally common others, the HLA-associated chains turned out to be more clonally expanded and to have lower generation probabilities.

The CDR3 has 15 residues. CDR1 and CDR2 from the germline V gene are SNHLY and FYNNEI. Losses at the gene ends were 6 bases for V and 5 bases for J; bases not matched to a gene: 10. In regard to this clone: What it binds is unknown.

The PCR employed 60 Vbeta primers together with 13 Jbeta primers. Clones were read by immunoSEQ multiplex PCR, and TCRdb kept only the in-frame ones, dropping some. This sample carries 120,000 to 150,000 clones, approximately 82% of them seen once, and the ten largest clones take more than 2.5%. This TCR was recovered from a man between 18 and 29 years old in good health and CMV-seropositive. The chain carries TRBV2 and TRBJ2-1, with 7 bases matching TRBD1. The specimen was PBMCs. The CDR3, as DNA: TGTGCCAGCAGAACCTTTGACAGGGTGAACAATGAGCAGTTCTTC. The encoded protein is CASRTFDRVNNEQFF.